These 19 T cell receptor beta chains originate from one sample sequenced in a study of blood T cell repertoires in COVID-19. Measured with immunoSEQ multiplex PCR; TCRdb has only the in-frame clones, and not every one. The table includes 100,000 to 150,000 clones, more than 85% detected once. The sequenced material came from peripheral blood. These receptors were obtained from a man aged 45 to 65 with COVID-19, enrolled during active disease.

For the CDR3, the DNA is TGTGCCAGTAGTCTCGACAGGAACCACGAGCAGTACGTC. It is translated as CASSLDRNHEQYV. The chain employs TRBV19 and TRBJ2-7, with TRBD1 as a possible D gene (6 bases). This CDR3 has 13 amino acids. Trimming stripped 5 bases from V and 5 bases from J, with 13 bases between. The germline V gene has CDR1 LNHDA and CDR2 SQIVND (reference sequence).

This clone was observed once. The chain combines TRBV10-3 with TRBJ2-3; D possibly corresponds to TRBD1 (6 bases). Trimming pared 2 bases from V and 1 base from J, leaving 16 bases between. The length of the CDR3 is 17 residues. The germline CDR1 and CDR2 sequences are ENHRY and SYGVKD. In nucleotides, the CDR3 is TGTGCCATCAGTGAGCCCACACAGGGATGGGGCACAGATACGCAGTATTTT. Amino acids: CAISEPTQGWGTDTQYF.

J is TRBJ1-1 and V is TRBV6-1; D gene uncertain. The germline gives CDR1 MNHNS, CDR2 SASEGT. The CDR3 covers 15 residues. Trimming took 2 bases from V and 2 from J, leaving 12 bases between them. The CDR3 sequence: CASSEMRGFNTEAFF. In DNA, the CDR3 is TGTGCCAGCAGTGAAATGAGAGGATTCAACACTGAAGCTTTCTTT.

The gene calls are TRBV5-4 and TRBJ2-7, with TRBD2 matching 14 bases. The germline CDR1 and CDR2 sequences are SGHNT and YYREEE (reference sequence). This CDR3 contains 15 residues. V trimming: 2 bases; J trimming: 3 bases; junction bases outside the gene matches: 1. CDR3 DNA: TGTGCCAGCAGCTTAGGACTAGCGGGAGGCTACGAGCAGTACGTC. This encodes CASSLGLAGGYEQYV.

The chain recombines TRBV6-5 with TRBJ2-5, with 9 bases fitting TRBD1. V trimming: 2 bases; J trimming: 5 bases; junction bases outside the gene matches: 9. The CDR3 length is 16 residues. Germline V gene sequence: CDR1 MNHEY, CDR2 SVGAGI. The CDR3 region has the DNA TGTGCCAGCAGTTACCTGGGACAGGGTGGAGGGGAGACCCAGTACTTC. It specifies CASSYLGQGGGETQYF.

The chain couples TRBV5-1 to TRBJ1-5; D is possibly TRBD1 (5 bases). The V and J ends lost 0 bases and 4 bases respectively, with 11 bases between them. The germline gives CDR1 SGHRS, CDR2 YFSETQ. The CDR3 has 15 amino acids. The DNA for the CDR3 is TGCGCCAGCAGCTTGGTAGGTGGGGCGAATCAGCCCCAGCATTTT. This encodes CASSLVGGANQPQHF.

This clone was counted a few times. The genes are TRBV10-3 and TRBJ1-5; D is possibly TRBD1 (6 bases). The CDR3 extends over 13 amino acids. Trimming pared 6 bases from V and 7 bases from J, leaving 13 bases between. Germline lookup yields CDR1 ENHRY and CDR2 SYGVKD. CDR3 sequence reads: CAISPGAPQPQHF. The DNA for the CDR3 is TGTGCCATCAGCCCAGGGGCCCCACAGCCCCAGCATTTT.

The V gene is TRBV5-6, the J gene TRBJ2-3; TRBD1 matches 9 bases. This CDR3 has 16 residues. The V segment lost 4 bases and the J segment 0 bases; nucleotides outside the gene matches: 6. Per the germline V gene, CDR1 is SGHDT and CDR2 is YYEEEE. The chain's CDR3 is CASSGGQGRSTDTQYF. The CDR3 bases are TGTGCCAGCAGCGGGGGACAGGGACGCAGCACAGATACGCAGTATTTT.

CDR3 nucleotide sequence: TGTGCCAGCAGTTTTAGTGCGGGAGTGACAGATACGCAGTATTTT. Protein: CASSFSAGVTDTQYF. The chain is built from TRBV27 and TRBJ2-3, with 7 bases lining up with TRBD2. Germline CDR1 and CDR2: MNHEY and SMNVEV (reference sequence). The CDR3 is 15 residues long. V gave up 3 bases and J gave up 3 bases; unmatched junction bases: 6.

The CDR3 DNA reads as TGTGCCAGCTCACCTTCAGGGACAGGGGACTACGAGCAGTACTTC. Protein sequence: CASSPSGTGDYEQYF. V gene TRBV18 combines with J gene TRBJ2-7, with 10 positions matching TRBD1. The J segment lost 3 bases and the V segment lost 3 bases, leaving 5 bases of the junction unmatched. The CDR3 consists of 15 residues. Germline assignment: CDR1 KGHSH and CDR2 LQKENI.

The V call is TRBV5-1, the J call TRBJ2-7; 10 positions agree with TRBD2. The CDR3 is made up of 15 amino acids. CDR1 and CDR2 (germline): SGHRS, YFSETQ. V lost 4 bases and J lost 5; bases outside the gene matches: 9. The chain's CDR3 is CASSRLAGRQDEQYF. CDR3 nucleotide sequence: TGCGCCAGCAGCCGACTAGCGGGCAGACAGGACGAGCAGTACTTC.

The rearrangement links TRBV6-2 or TRBV6-3 to TRBJ2-3; D unresolved. Germline CDR1 and CDR2: MNHEY and SVGEGT. V lost 2 bases and J lost 3, with 9 bases in between. The CDR3 runs 14 residues. CDR3: CASSYTEETDTQYF. Here the CDR3 DNA reads TGTGCCAGCAGTTACACCGAGGAGACAGATACGCAGTATTTT.

V usage is TRBV20-1 and J usage is TRBJ2-3; 9 bases are a match to TRBD2. J was trimmed by 9 bases and V by 7 bases; bases with no gene match: 5. CDR3 length: 11 residues. Germline loops: CDR1 DFQATT, CDR2 SNEGSKA (reference sequence). The chain's CDR3 is CSGEREETQYF. The CDR3 nucleotides read TGCAGTGGGGAGCGGGAGGAGACGCAGTATTTT.

The chain joins TRBV9 to TRBJ1-1; D gene unclear. V lost 4 bases to trimming and J lost 2 bases, with 12 bases between them. CDR3 length: 14 residues. Germline V gene data show CDR1 as SGDLS and CDR2 as YYNGEE. CDR3 sequence reads: CASSSLVGNTEAFF. The DNA of the CDR3 is TGTGCCAGCAGCTCCCTGGTGGGCAACACTGAAGCTTTCTTT.

The chain links TRBV11-3 to TRBJ2-2, with 7 bases that match TRBD1. CDR1 and CDR2 from the germline V gene are SGHNT and YENEEA. The J segment lost 3 bases and the V segment lost 5 bases, leaving 6 bases of the junction unmatched. This CDR3 comprises 15 residues. Here the CDR3 reads CASSGGQGDTGELFF. CDR3 sequence (DNA): TGTGCCAGCAGCGGAGGCCAGGGGGACACCGGGGAGCTGTTTTTT.

This chain connects TRBV7-2 to TRBJ2-3; D perhaps matches TRBD1 (5 bases). The V gene lost 5 bases and the J gene lost 0 bases, with 6 bases spanning the gap. The CDR3 runs 13 residues. The germline gives CDR1 SGHTA, CDR2 FQGNSA. The CDR3 DNA reads TGTGCCAGCAGCAGGGGAAGCACAGATACGCAGTATTTT. Translation: CASSRGSTDTQYF.

V usage is TRBV27 and J usage is TRBJ2-7, with 8 bases identical to TRBD1. In germline, CDR1 is MNHEY, CDR2 SMNVEV (reference sequence). The J segment lost 2 bases and the V segment lost 6 bases, leaving 21 bases of the junction unmatched. This CDR3 is 19 amino acids long. The CDR3 DNA reads as TGTGCCAGCAGCACAGGACCGGGACAGGCAATCAGGGCCACCTACGAGCAGTACTTC. Protein product: CASSTGPGQAIRATYEQYF.

This sequence joins TRBV5-1 and TRBJ1-6, with D tentatively TRBD1 (5 bases). The V and J ends lost 0 bases and 6 bases respectively, with 10 bases between them. The CDR3 totals 15 residues. In germline, CDR1 is SGHRS, CDR2 YFSETQ. The CDR3 bases are TGCGCCAGCAGCTTGGACAGGCTGCCTAATTCACCCCTCCACTTT. Translating gives CASSLDRLPNSPLHF.

For this clone: A junction end diverges from the germline sequence, so it may reflect a read error. The chain recombines TRBV19 with TRBJ2-4; D possibly corresponds to TRBD1 (5 bases). The length of the CDR3 is 12 residues. The germline V gene has CDR1 LNHDA and CDR2 SQIVND (reference sequence). CDR3 nucleotides: TGTGCCAGTAGTATAGGGCAGGACATACAGTACTTC. It encodes CASSIGQDIQYF.